This T cell receptor (beta chain) was found in a study of response to subunit inactivated influenza vaccine (dated by TCRdb to the late 2010s). Describing the broader study: To follow how T cells responded to a trivalent subunit inactivated influenza vaccine, the researchers relied on deep quantitative profiling of the T cell receptor repertoire.

Results the study describes overall, beyond this receptor: The authors proposed that each seasonal influenza vaccination may bring in only a limited number of new T cells.

This clonotype was detected a few times. It has no known antigen specificity. Base qualities were left out, and no much larger clone turns up one base away. Trimmed from V: 6 bases; trimmed from J: 5 bases; junction bases lacking a gene match: 9. Counted from cysteine to phenylalanine, this CDR3 has 15 amino acids. Solely the CDR3 DNA is kept, with 45 bases framed from the first base. The germline V gene supplies CDR1 SQVTM and CDR2 ANQGSEA. Library generation was performed with RT-PCR. Sequenced on an Illumina HiSeq 2500. TCRdb trimmed the raw reads at Q25, called clones with MiXCR and kept productive beta chains. Every distinct CDR3 protein forms one entry, paired with its most common genes and DNA. Across this sample there are more than 700,000 distinct CDR3 sequences, with 21% seen only once. The ten biggest clones cover 10% of the sample.

The chain employs TRBV29-1 and TRBJ2-7, and TRBD2 matches 14 of the central bases. The TCR sequence derives from a man over 45 who received an inactivated influenza vaccine. Donor details come from another sample of the same person, matched by shared clones. Sequences were derived from PBMCs from blood, sampled 5 days after vaccination. The CDR3 loop reads CSVAPGLAGVHEQYF. The sequenced DNA: TGCAGCGTGGCCCCGGGACTAGCGGGAGTTCACGAGCAGTACTTC.